The 32 T cell receptor beta chains listed next were all sequenced from one sample in a study of shared clonotypes between healthy human individuals. TCRdb's copy holds only in-frame clones and misses some; the assay was immunoSEQ multiplex PCR. The sample lists just over 2,000,000 clones, around 95% seen once, with 0.13% in the top ten. Sequenced: naive CD4+ T cells sorted from blood. Subset denoted: CD45RA+ positively selected. These receptor sequences come from a man in his late teens or twenties in good health.

This chain uses TRBV4-2 with TRBJ2-1; possibly TRBD1 for D (5 bases). CDR1 and CDR2 (germline): LGHNA, YNFKEQ. The V end lost 1 base, the J end lost 8 bases, and 15 bases lay between the germline ends. CDR3 length: 15 residues. CDR3 coding DNA: TGTGCCAGCAGCCAAGTGGACACCCTAGTATATGAGCAGTTCTTC. Translated, it gives CASSQVDTLVYEQFF.

The chain carries TRBV30 and TRBJ1-1, with D possibly TRBD1 on 6 matching bases. There are 13 residues in the CDR3. The V end was cut by 5 bases, the J end by 1 base, with 11 bases between. Germline CDR1 is GTSNPN and CDR2 is SVGIG (reference sequence). CDR3 residues: CAWLGQPNTEAFF. The CDR3 DNA reads as TGTGCCTGGCTAGGACAGCCGAACACTGAAGCTTTCTTT.

Only a few counts were recorded for this clone. The chain employs TRBV30 and TRBJ1-4, with TRBD1 matching 7 bases. CDR3 length equals 13 residues. The V gene's germline CDR1 is GTSNPN and CDR2 SVGIG (reference sequence). V lost 5 bases and J lost 4; bases outside the gene matches: 4. The CDR3 DNA follows: TGTGCCTGGTCGGGACAGATTAATGAAAAACTGTTTTTT. This sequence encodes CAWSGQINEKLFF.

The chain employs TRBV7-2 and TRBJ2-7; D is possibly TRBD1 (8 bases). CDR3 length equals 19 residues. CDR1 and CDR2 from the germline V gene are SGHTA and FQGNSA. V was cut by 5 bases and J by 2 bases, with 28 bases left in between. Here the CDR3 DNA reads TGTGCCAGCAGCCGACCGGGGACAGGAAAGGGGCGGGAGACCTACGAGCAGTACTTC. Its protein is CASSRPGTGKGRETYEQYF.

The genes are TRBV27 and TRBJ2-4; 8 bases line up with TRBD1. The CDR3 is 14 amino acids. V shed 5 bases and J 6 bases; nucleotides not matched to a gene: 6. Germline V gene lookup returns CDR1 MNHEY and CDR2 SMNVEV (reference sequence). Written as DNA, the CDR3 is TGTGCCAGCAGTCTACAGGGGGTTGGAAACATTCAGTACTTC. Its translation: CASSLQGVGNIQYF.

A note on this clone: In the same sample, other DNA sequences code for this CDR3. The V gene is TRBV10-3, the J gene TRBJ2-5; D is unclear. Germline loops: CDR1 ENHRY, CDR2 SYGVKD. The CDR3 spans 11 residues. The V end lost 4 bases, the J end lost 5 bases, and 5 bases lay between the germline ends. CDR3 region: CAISVGETQYF. In nucleotides, the CDR3 is TGTGCCATCAGTGTTGGGGAGACCCAGTACTTC.

The chain uses TRBV7-2 and TRBJ2-3, with TRBD2 matching 13 bases. Per the germline V gene, CDR1 is SGHTA and CDR2 is FQGNSA. The CDR3 consists of 18 residues. The trim removed 5 bases at V and 5 bases at J, leaving 13 bases unmatched. The CDR3 DNA reads as TGTGCCAGCAGCCGCTGGGGACTAGCGGGACGGAACCTAGATACGCAGTATTTT. As protein: CASSRWGLAGRNLDTQYF.

The chain is built from TRBV19 and TRBJ2-1; 11 bases match TRBD2. Germline V gives CDR1 LNHDA, CDR2 SQIVND (reference sequence). This CDR3 has 16 amino acids. Trimming cost V 4 bases and J 4 bases; bases outside gene matches: 6. The CDR3 DNA is TGTGCCAGTAGTACCTATAGCGGGAGGGATTACAATGAGCAGTTCTTC. It is translated as CASSTYSGRDYNEQFF.

DNA of the CDR3: TGCGCCAGCAGCCAAGATGAAAGAGGACACAATGAGCAGTTCTTC. Protein: CASSQDERGHNEQFF. The chain combines TRBV4-1 with TRBJ2-1, with D unresolved. The CDR3 has 15 residues. V shed 0 bases and J shed 5 bases, with 11 bases lying between them. From germline, CDR1 is MGHRA and CDR2 YSYEKL.

This rearrangement joins TRBV5-6 to TRBJ1-4; D is possibly TRBD1 (6 bases). The CDR3 consists of 15 residues. The germline V and J ends were trimmed by 4 bases and 4 bases, with 14 bases remaining between them. Germline CDR1 is SGHDT and CDR2 is YYEEEE. CDR3 bases: TGTGCCAGCAGCCCCCGGGGGCGTGGTAATGAAAAACTGTTTTTT. It encodes CASSPRGRGNEKLFF.

This clone was observed a single time. This chain joins TRBV29-1 and TRBJ2-7; D perhaps matches TRBD1 (6 bases). CDR1 is SQVTM and CDR2 is ANQGSEA in the germline V gene. The CDR3 loop spans 12 amino acids. The V and J ends lost 4 bases and 7 bases respectively, with 14 bases between them. The CDR3 loop is CSVVEGVSEQYF. CDR3 DNA sequence: TGCAGCGTTGTAGAGGGGGTGAGTGAGCAGTACTTC.

V and J are TRBV5-1 and TRBJ2-3; tentative D call: TRBD2 (5 bases). Germline V lookup: CDR1 SGHRS, CDR2 YFSETQ. This CDR3 region has 15 residues. The V end lost 3 bases, the J end lost 1 base, and 12 bases lay between the germline ends. The CDR3 DNA is TGCGCCAGCAGCTCAGAGACTATCCGCACAGATACGCAGTATTTT. Its protein product is CASSSETIRTDTQYF.

The rearrangement links TRBV5-4 to TRBJ2-1; 14 bases map to TRBD2. The V gene end was trimmed by 2 bases and the J gene end by 8 bases; junction bases not matched to a gene: 6. Germline-derived CDR1 and CDR2 are SGHNT and YYREEE (reference sequence). This CDR3 has 16 amino acids. The CDR3 region has the DNA TGTGCCAGCAGCTTCCGACTAGCGGGAGGGCCCTATGAGCAGTTCTTC. Protein sequence: CASSFRLAGGPYEQFF.

The chain has TRBV7-2 and TRBJ1-5; D perhaps matches TRBD1 (5 bases). This CDR3 spans 14 amino acids. V was shortened by 6 bases and J by 4 bases, with 13 bases between the two germline ends. Germline V CDR1 and CDR2: SGHTA, FQGNSA. CDR3 loop: CASSSRDGNQPQHF. The DNA for the CDR3 is TGTGCCAGCAGTAGCCGGGACGGAAATCAGCCCCAGCATTTT. Variable domain in full (rest from reference TRBV7-2 and TRBJ1-5): GAGVSQSPSNKVTEKGKDVELRCDPISGHTALYWYRQSLGQGLEFLIYFQGNSAPDKSGLPSDRFSAERTGGSVSTLTIQRTQQEDSAVYLCASSSRDGNQPQHFGDGTRLSIL.

The V gene is TRBV2, the J gene TRBJ2-5; 7 nucleotides line up with TRBD2. The CDR3 has 16 residues. V lost 4 bases to trimming and J lost 4 bases; unmatched junction nucleotides: 12. Germline assignment: CDR1 SNHLY and CDR2 FYNNEI. In DNA form, the CDR3 reads TGTGCCAGCAGTGGGAGCGGGATGGGGTTGGGAGAGACCCAGTACTTC. Translation gives CASSGSGMGLGETQYF.

This chain links TRBV28 with TRBJ1-5, with unresolved D. Trimming pared 3 bases from V and 5 bases from J, leaving 8 bases between. Germline CDR1 reads MDHEN; CDR2 reads SYDVKM. This CDR3 has 13 residues. CDR3 in amino acids: CASSFGSHQPQHF. CDR3 bases: TGTGCCAGCAGTTTTGGCAGTCATCAGCCCCAGCATTTT. Together with reference TRBV28 and TRBJ1-5, the CDR3 gives the full variable domain: DVKVTQSSRYLVKRTGEKVFLECVQDMDHENMFWYRQDPGLGLRLIYFSYDVKMKEKGDIPEGYSVSREKKERFSLILESASTNQTSMYLCASSFGSHQPQHFGDGTRLSIL.

The chain links TRBV6-5 to TRBJ1-2; 9 nucleotides line up with TRBD1. Germline lookup yields CDR1 MNHEY and CDR2 SVGAGI. Trimming removed 2 bases from V and 4 bases from J; junction bases left unmatched: 8. The CDR3 extends over 16 amino acids. The CDR3 is CASSYPEGQGGYGYTF. Here the CDR3 DNA reads TGTGCCAGCAGTTACCCGGAGGGACAGGGAGGCTATGGCTACACCTTC.

V and J are TRBV27 and TRBJ2-3; the match to TRBD2 covers 7 bases. V lost 5 bases and J lost 7; bases outside the gene matches: 9. The CDR3 runs 14 residues. Germline CDR1 is MNHEY and CDR2 is SMNVEV (reference sequence). The CDR3 sequence: CASSLRRTSHTQYF. The CDR3 DNA is TGTGCCAGCAGTCTCCGCCGGACTAGTCATACGCAGTATTTT.

Points on this clone: Other nucleotide sequences from this sample produce the same CDR3. DNA for the CDR3: TGCAGCGTTGAGGAGGGCGGCTATGGCTACACCTTC. Translation: CSVEEGGYGYTF. V gene TRBV29-1 combines with J gene TRBJ1-2; no clear D gene. CDR3 length: 12 residues. Trimming took 3 bases from V and 4 from J, leaving 9 bases between them. In germline, CDR1 is SQVTM, CDR2 ANQGSEA. Based on the CDR3 plus reference TRBV29-1 and TRBJ1-2, the full variable domain is SAVISQKPSRDICQRGTSLTIQCQVDSQVTMMFWYRQQPGQSLTLIATANQGSEATYESGFVIDKFPISRPNLTFSTLTVSNMSPEDSSIYLCSVEEGGYGYTFGSGTRLTVV.

Notes on this clone: Other DNA sequences within the sample encode an identical CDR3. The CDR3 nucleotides are TGTGCCAGCAGCCTGTGGACTACGCAAGAGACCCAGTACTTC. Its translation is CASSLWTTQETQYF. This rearrangement joins TRBV7-2 to TRBJ2-5; tentatively, D is TRBD2 (6 bases). The CDR3 length is 14 residues. Trimming took off 5 bases at V and 2 bases at J, with 12 bases between the two ends. CDR1 and CDR2 (germline): SGHTA, FQGNSA.

The CDR3 sequence: CASSALAGNQPQHF. The CDR3 DNA reads TGTGCCAGCAGTGCGTTAGCTGGGAATCAGCCCCAGCATTTT. J is TRBJ1-5 and V is TRBV6-4; D unclear. CDR1 is MRHNA, CDR2 SNTAGT, per germline. This CDR3 has 14 amino acids. V was pared by 4 bases and J by 4 bases, with 11 bases between.

The chain is built from TRBV28 and TRBJ2-5, with D unresolved. Between the trimmed V and J ends, which lost 4 bases and 5 bases, there was a span of 17 bases. Germline CDR1 MDHEN, CDR2 SYDVKM. CDR3 length equals 15 residues. CDR3 residues: CASSSRPWVEETQYF. For the CDR3, the DNA is TGTGCCAGCAGTTCTCGCCCCTGGGTAGAGGAGACCCAGTACTTC.

The chain combines TRBV18 with TRBJ1-1; D remains unclear. CDR1 is KGHSH and CDR2 is LQKENI in the germline V gene. Between the trimmed V and J ends, which lost 2 bases and 2 bases, there was a span of 9 bases. This CDR3 is 14 amino acids long. CDR3 in DNA: TGTGCCAGCTCACCAATAAACAGCAACACTGAAGCTTTCTTT. As protein: CASSPINSNTEAFF.

The chain links TRBV5-6 to TRBJ2-7; TRBD2 aligns across 8 bases. CDR1 SGHDT and CDR2 YYEEEE come from the germline V gene. This CDR3 contains 15 residues. V lost 0 bases, J lost 7 bases, and 9 bases stayed unmatched. The CDR3 region is CASSLVSGTRYEQYF. Written as DNA, the CDR3 is TGTGCCAGCAGCTTGGTTAGCGGGACGCGTTATGAGCAGTACTTC.

With regard to this clone: This sample also contains other DNA sequences that code for the same CDR3. The rearrangement uses TRBV18 and TRBJ2-7, with D possibly being TRBD1 (5 bases). In germline, CDR1 is KGHSH, CDR2 LQKENI. Trimming removed 0 bases from V and 1 base from J, with 7 bases in between. The CDR3 has 14 residues. The chain's CDR3 is CASSPPGQSYEQYF. CDR3 DNA sequence: TGTGCCAGCTCACCACCGGGGCAGTCCTACGAGCAGTACTTC.

This chain connects TRBV5-1 to TRBJ1-1, with D possibly being TRBD1 (5 bases). Germline V gives CDR1 SGHRS, CDR2 YFSETQ. V was trimmed by 1 base and J by 1 base, leaving 11 bases between them. The length of the CDR3 is 15 residues. The CDR3 DNA follows: TGCGCCAGCAGCTTGCAAGGGGTGGAGAACACTGAAGCTTTCTTT. Amino acids: CASSLQGVENTEAFF.

The chain employs TRBV4-3 and TRBJ2-1, with no clear D. This CDR3 region has 15 residues. Germline assignment: CDR1 LGHNA and CDR2 YSLEER. V was cut by 1 base and J by 0 bases, with 7 bases left in between. The DNA of the CDR3 is TGCGCCAGCAGCCAAGTTCTGGACTCCTACAATGAGCAGTTCTTC. It yields the protein CASSQVLDSYNEQFF.

The chain employs TRBV27 and TRBJ1-2; D not resolved. Germline loops: CDR1 MNHEY, CDR2 SMNVEV (reference sequence). This CDR3 is built from 14 residues. Trimming shortened V by 1 base and J by 1 base, and 7 bases separated the two germline ends. The CDR3 nucleotides read TGTGCCAGCAGTTTATTGGGCGGTAACTATGGCTACACCTTC. Protein product: CASSLLGGNYGYTF.

In DNA, the CDR3 is TGTGCCAGCAGACTTAGACAGGGAGGGACTAGCGGGAGTATACCTCGCACAGATACGCAGTATTTT. Protein product: CASRLRQGGTSGSIPRTDTQYF. V usage is TRBV27 and J usage is TRBJ2-3; TRBD2 aligns across 14 bases. The CDR3 runs to 22 residues. J was trimmed by 1 base and V by 6 bases; bases with no gene match: 21. Per germline, CDR1 MNHEY and CDR2 SMNVEV (reference sequence).

The chain employs TRBV19 and TRBJ2-5; 11 bases match TRBD2. The CDR3 is 16 amino acids. CDR1 is LNHDA, CDR2 SQIVND, per germline (reference sequence). The trim removed 5 bases at V and 1 base at J, leaving 6 bases unmatched. The CDR3 DNA reads TGTGCCAGTAGTCCCCTAGCGGGAGGCTCCCAAGAGACCCAGTACTTC. It codes for CASSPLAGGSQETQYF.

As to this clone: An end of the junction differs from the germline gene, which may be a read error. V gene TRBV10-2 combines with J gene TRBJ2-7; 8 bases match TRBD1. Looked up from germline, CDR1 is WSHSY and CDR2 is SAAADI. The CDR3 is 15 amino acids. CDR3 nucleotides: TGTGCCAGCAGTGAAGCAGGACAGGGAATCTACGAGCAGTACTTC. Protein sequence: CASSEAGQGIYEQYF.

This chain connects TRBV21-1 to TRBJ1-5. TRBV21-1 is a known pseudogene. The CDR3 runs to 14 residues. CDR3 sequence (DNA): TGTGCCAGCAGCCACACTGACTTCAATCAGCCCCAGCATTTT. It encodes CASSHTDFNQPQHF.